A selection of T cell receptor beta chains follows, all from one sample in a study of blood T cell repertoires in COVID-19. Produced via immunoSEQ multiplex PCR; TCRdb's table is partial and in-frame only. The table shows 50,000 to 65,000 clones, with about 88% occurring only once. Source material: peripheral blood. Receptor source: a man between 65 and 85 years old with acute or convalescent COVID-19. Both conserved end residues are part of each CDR3. D genes are given only for firm matches. Size is stated for part of the rows, as once, few or many counts, or as a class when the clone is expanded.

size: NA; V: TRBV2; D: TRBD1; J: TRBJ2-1; CDR3: CASSGQGAWNEQFF; DNA: TGTGCCAGCAGTGGCCAGGGGGCCTGGAATGAGCAGTTCTTC
size: once; V: TRBV6-2/TRBV6-3; D: NA; J: TRBJ1-2; CDR3: CASSYGRERGYTF; DNA: TGTGCCAGCAGTTACGGCAGGGAAAGAGGCTACACCTTC
size: NA; V: TRBV18; D: TRBD1; J: TRBJ2-6; CDR3: CASSPGQLSSGANVLTF; DNA: TGTGCCAGCTCACCGGGACAGTTATCCTCTGGGGCCAACGTCCTGACTTTC
size: NA; V: TRBV4-1; D: TRBD2; J: TRBJ2-3; CDR3: CASSQAGTRTDTQYF; DNA: TGCGCCAGCAGCCAAGCCGGGACTAGGACAGATACGCAGTATTTT
size: few; V: TRBV9; D: TRBD1; J: TRBJ2-2; CDR3: CASSGDRPGELFF; DNA: TGTGCCAGCAGCGGGGACAGGCCCGGGGAGCTGTTTTTT
size: NA; V: TRBV3-1/TRBV3-2; D: NA; J: TRBJ2-1; CDR3: CASSQGVRGNEQFF; DNA: TGTGCCAGCAGCCAAGGAGTTAGAGGCAATGAGCAGTTCTTC
size: NA; V: TRBV2; D: NA; J: TRBJ1-2; CDR3: CASSGTVTYGYTF; DNA: TGTGCCAGCAGTGGAACAGTGACCTATGGCTACACCTTC
size: NA; V: TRBV14; D: TRBD1; J: TRBJ2-7; CDR3: CASSHLLTGGRYEQYF; DNA: TGTGCCAGCAGCCATTTACTGACAGGGGGCCGATACGAGCAGTACTTC
size: NA; V: TRBV7-2; D: TRBD2; J: TRBJ2-5; CDR3: CASSSSGGETQYF; DNA: TGTGCCAGCAGCTCTTCCGGGGGGGAGACCCAGTACTTC
size: few; V: TRBV19; D: NA; J: TRBJ1-2; CDR3: CASSIDSRIYGYTF; DNA: TGTGCCAGTAGTATAGATAGCCGCATTTATGGCTACACCTTC
size: NA; V: TRBV4-1; D: TRBD2; J: TRBJ2-3; CDR3: CASSRMRGGTDTQYF; DNA: TGCGCCAGCAGCCGAATGCGGGGGGGAACAGATACGCAGTATTTT
size: NA; V: TRBV29-1; D: NA; J: TRBJ2-5; CDR3: CSVRTAGKRSQETQYF; DNA: TGCAGCGTTCGGACAGCGGGGAAAAGGTCCCAAGAGACCCAGTACTTC
size: NA; V: TRBV12-3/TRBV12-4; D: NA; J: TRBJ1-2; CDR3: CASSFGGLGYTF; DNA: TGTGCCAGCAGTTTTGGCGGGCTAGGCTACACCTTC
size: NA; V: TRBV7-2; D: NA; J: TRBJ1-3; CDR3: CASSPGVGTIYF; DNA: TGTGCCAGCAGCCCCGGGGTTGGCACCATATATTTT
size: NA; V: TRBV27; D: NA; J: TRBJ2-7; CDR3: CASSFSRVSYEQYF; DNA: TGTGCCAGCAGTTTTTCCAGGGTTAGCTACGAGCAGTACTTC
size: NA; V: TRBV7-2; D: TRBD1; J: TRBJ2-1; CDR3: CASSPRGTGQRNEQFF; DNA: TGTGCCAGCAGCCCGCGAGGGACAGGGCAACGGAATGAGCAGTTCTTC
size: once; V: TRBV7-2; D: TRBD2; J: TRBJ2-3; CDR3: CASSLAGTSGGVDTQYF; DNA: TGTGCCAGCAGCTTAGCAGGGACTAGCGGGGGAGTTGATACGCAGTATTTT
size: NA; V: TRBV6-6; D: NA; J: TRBJ1-1; CDR3: CASSLIDSTEAFF; DNA: TGTGCCAGCAGCTTAATAGACAGCACTGAAGCTTTCTTT
size: once; V: TRBV11-1; D: NA; J: TRBJ1-2; CDR3: CASSFAGGQNGYTF; DNA: TGTGCCAGCAGCTTCGCGGGGGGACAAAATGGCTACACCTTC
size: NA; V: TRBV18; D: TRBD1; J: TRBJ1-2; CDR3: CASSRSSQGEVGYTF; DNA: TGTGCCAGCTCACGCTCCTCACAGGGGGAGGTTGGCTACACCTTC
size: NA; V: TRBV15; D: TRBD1; J: TRBJ1-2; CDR3: CATSRRPGQALGYGYTF; DNA: TGTGCCACCAGCAGACGCCCGGGACAGGCTCTGGGCTATGGCTACACCTTC
size: NA; V: TRBV4-3; D: TRBD1; J: TRBJ2-5; CDR3: CASSQGTAAKETQYF; DNA: TGCGCCAGCAGCCAGGGGACAGCGGCCAAAGAGACCCAGTACTTC
size: NA; V: TRBV30; D: TRBD2; J: TRBJ2-2; CDR3: CAWSKASGTNTGELFF; DNA: TGTGCCTGGAGTAAGGCTAGCGGTACGAACACCGGGGAGCTGTTTTTT
size: NA; V: TRBV11-3; D: NA; J: TRBJ2-6; CDR3: CASSPNRGAQAGANVLTF; DNA: TGTGCCAGCAGCCCTAACCGGGGGGCGCAGGCTGGGGCCAACGTCCTGACTTTC
size: few; V: TRBV21-1; D: NA; J: TRBJ1-2; CDR3: CASSKGSGQGNNYGYTF; DNA: TGTGCCAGCAGCAAAGGATCGGGACAGGGAAATAACTATGGCTACACCTTC
size: NA; V: TRBV6-5; D: NA; J: TRBJ1-2; CDR3: CASSHPGQSYGYTF; DNA: TGTGCCAGCAGCCACCCTGGACAGTCATATGGCTACACCTTC
size: NA; V: TRBV2; D: NA; J: TRBJ1-2; CDR3: CASSVQGLGYGYTF; DNA: TGTGCCAGCAGTGTTCAGGGGCTTGGCTATGGCTACACCTTC
size: NA; V: TRBV29-1; D: TRBD1; J: TRBJ2-1; CDR3: CSVVDRGSSYNEQFF; DNA: TGCAGCGTTGTGGACAGGGGAAGCTCCTACAATGAGCAGTTCTTC
size: once; V: TRBV19; D: NA; J: TRBJ1-5; CDR3: CASSIVLGFGDHSNQPQHF; DNA: TGTGCCAGTAGTATAGTTTTAGGGTTCGGGGATCATAGCAATCAGCCCCAGCATTTT
size: NA; V: TRBV6-1; D: TRBD2; J: TRBJ2-5; CDR3: CASSDTSGGAETQYF; DNA: TGTGCCAGCAGTGATACTAGCGGGGGCGCCGAGACCCAGTACTTC
size: NA; V: TRBV4-2; D: TRBD1; J: TRBJ2-7; CDR3: CASSQGDRPGGTYEQYF; DNA: TGTGCCAGCAGCCAAGGGGATCGGCCAGGGGGAACCTACGAGCAGTACTTC
size: NA; V: TRBV6-5; D: TRBD1; J: TRBJ2-7; CDR3: CASSYGRGLPYEQYF; DNA: TGTGCCAGCAGTTACGGCAGGGGGCTTCCCTACGAGCAGTACTTC
size: NA; V: TRBV18; D: NA; J: TRBJ1-1; CDR3: CASSPNRDEAFF; DNA: TGTGCCAGCTCACCAAACCGGGATGAAGCTTTCTTT
size: NA; V: TRBV19; D: TRBD2; J: TRBJ2-3; CDR3: CASSRIAGGPPGTDTQYF; DNA: TGTGCCAGTAGTCGTATAGCGGGGGGCCCTCCCGGGACAGATACGCAGTATTTT
size: NA; V: TRBV7-3; D: TRBD1; J: TRBJ2-1; CDR3: CASSLTGLDEQFF; DNA: TGTGCCAGCAGCCTGACAGGGCTGGATGAGCAGTTCTTC
size: NA; V: TRBV7-9; D: TRBD2; J: TRBJ2-1; CDR3: CASSGGVAYNEQFF; DNA: TGTGCCAGCAGCGGGGGGGTGGCCTACAATGAGCAGTTCTTC
size: NA; V: TRBV19; D: NA; J: TRBJ2-4; CDR3: CASSILGLGAKNIQYF; DNA: TGTGCCAGTAGTATACTGGGGCTGGGAGCCAAAAACATTCAGTACTTC
size: NA; V: TRBV7-2; D: NA; J: TRBJ2-3; CDR3: CASSPDRFTDTQYF; DNA: TGTGCCAGCAGCCCTGACAGGTTCACAGATACGCAGTATTTT
size: NA; V: TRBV6-5; D: NA; J: TRBJ2-1; CDR3: CASSDRPQPLEQFF; DNA: TGTGCCAGCAGCGACAGACCTCAGCCCTTGGAGCAGTTCTTC
size: NA; V: TRBV5-1; D: TRBD1; J: TRBJ2-1; CDR3: CASSLRAQGASYNEQFF; DNA: TGCGCCAGCAGCTTGAGGGCACAGGGGGCCTCCTACAATGAGCAGTTCTTC
size: NA; V: TRBV5-1; D: TRBD2; J: TRBJ2-1; CDR3: CASSLAGEYNEQFF; DNA: TGCGCCAGCAGCTTAGCGGGGGAGTACAATGAGCAGTTCTTC
size: NA; V: TRBV27; D: TRBD1; J: TRBJ2-3; CDR3: CASSLRDRADTQYF; DNA: TGTGCCAGCAGTCTCCGGGACAGGGCAGATACGCAGTATTTT
size: NA; V: TRBV12-3/TRBV12-4; D: NA; J: TRBJ1-5; CDR3: CASREMGNQPQHF; DNA: TGTGCCAGCAGGGAGATGGGCAATCAGCCCCAGCATTTT
size: NA; V: TRBV2; D: TRBD1; J: TRBJ1-1; CDR3: CASSVTRQGKDTEAFF; DNA: TGTGCCAGCAGTGTAACCCGACAGGGTAAGGACACTGAAGCTTTCTTT
size: NA; V: TRBV15; D: NA; J: TRBJ2-1; CDR3: CATSRGAGSYNEQFF; DNA: TGTGCCACCAGCAGAGGAGCAGGGTCCTACAATGAGCAGTTCTTC
size: NA; V: TRBV12-3/TRBV12-4; D: NA; J: TRBJ1-2; CDR3: CASSSRSGFGYTF; DNA: TGTGCCAGCAGTTCCCGCTCAGGTTTTGGCTACACCTTC
size: NA; V: TRBV12-3/TRBV12-4; D: TRBD1; J: TRBJ2-1; CDR3: CASSLTGGYEQFF; DNA: TGTGCCAGCAGCCTAACAGGGGGGTATGAGCAGTTCTTC
size: NA; V: TRBV6-2/TRBV6-3; D: TRBD1; J: TRBJ2-7; CDR3: CASSYSRTGGPYEQYF; DNA: TGTGCCAGCAGTTACTCGAGGACAGGGGGTCCCTACGAGCAGTACTTC
size: NA; V: TRBV19; D: TRBD1; J: TRBJ1-5; CDR3: CASSGDRERDQPQHF; DNA: TGTGCCAGTAGTGGCGACAGGGAAAGGGATCAGCCCCAGCATTTT
size: NA; V: TRBV7-9; D: NA; J: TRBJ1-5; CDR3: CASSLDGGHRGNQPQHF; DNA: TGTGCCAGCAGCTTAGATGGTGGGCATCGCGGCAATCAGCCCCAGCATTTT
size: few; V: TRBV6-5; D: NA; J: TRBJ1-4; CDR3: CASRSRTDGNEKLFF; DNA: TGTGCCAGCAGATCTAGGACAGATGGGAATGAAAAACTGTTTTTT
size: once; V: TRBV6-2/TRBV6-3; D: NA; J: TRBJ1-2; CDR3: CASSYSGEVGGYTF; DNA: TGTGCCAGCAGTTACTCCGGAGAAGTCGGAGGCTACACCTTC
size: NA; V: TRBV27; D: NA; J: TRBJ2-3; CDR3: CASSTSGLAGGPAHTDTQYF; DNA: NA
size: NA; V: TRBV5-1; D: TRBD1; J: TRBJ2-7; CDR3: CASSLDRGRTYEQYF; DNA: TGCGCCAGCAGCCTTGACAGGGGGCGAACCTACGAGCAGTACTTC
size: NA; V: TRBV7-3; D: NA; J: TRBJ1-1; CDR3: CASSLTFGGDYTEAFF; DNA: TGTGCCAGCAGCTTAACGTTCGGGGGTGATTATACTGAAGCTTTCTTT
size: few; V: TRBV2; D: NA; J: TRBJ1-4; CDR3: CASSRDTGNEKLFF; DNA: TGTGCCAGCAGCCGGGACACGGGTAATGAAAAACTGTTTTTT